This entry features one T cell receptor (beta chain) sequence. This CDR3 comprises 11 residues. CDR1 is MDHEN, CDR2 SYDVKM, per germline. V was clipped by 8 bases and J by 2 bases, with 6 bases between them. How the authors handled the data: Reference gene primer amplification gave nucleated cell count estimates. The repertoire was sequenced with immunoSEQ multiplex PCR; TCRdb's copy has only in-frame clones and lacks some. V and J calls and clone size follow that table, whereas D and trimming were derived from the DNA. The sample comprises 150,000 to 200,000 clones, about 86% of which are singletons, and 0.99% rests with the top ten. The data derive from a study of blood T cell repertoires in COVID-19. Study-level information: There were acute and convalescent COVID-19 samples, and they came from the United States, Italy and Spain. The cDNA or gDNA used as material had been derived from T cells, B-cell-depleted T cells, or PBMCs.

Material for sequencing was peripheral blood. This clonotype originated in a man younger than 30 with acute or convalescent COVID-19. The V and J genes are TRBV28 and TRBJ1-1; no reliable D call. CDR3 bases: TGTGCCAGCCTACTCAACACTGAAGCTTTCTTT. This codes for CASLLNTEAFF.